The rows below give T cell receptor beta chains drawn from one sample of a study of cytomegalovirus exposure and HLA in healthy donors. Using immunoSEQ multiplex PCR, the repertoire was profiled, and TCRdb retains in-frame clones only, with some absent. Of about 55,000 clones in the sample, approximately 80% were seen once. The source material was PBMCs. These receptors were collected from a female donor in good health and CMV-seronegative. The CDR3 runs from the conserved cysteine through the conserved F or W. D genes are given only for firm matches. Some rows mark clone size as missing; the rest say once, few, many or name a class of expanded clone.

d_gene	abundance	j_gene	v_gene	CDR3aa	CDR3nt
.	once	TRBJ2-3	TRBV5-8	CASSLQAGVTDTQYF	TGTGCCAGCAGCTTGCAAGCAGGGGTCACAGATACGCAGTATTTT
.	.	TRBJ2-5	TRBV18	CASSHRTGETQYF	TGTGCCAGCTCACATAGGACGGGGGAGACCCAGTACTTC
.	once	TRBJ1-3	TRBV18	CASSPPGGRNTIYF	TGTGCCAGCTCACCACCCGGCGGGCGAAACACCATATATTTT
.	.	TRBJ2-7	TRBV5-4	CASSFQGGEQYF	TGTGCCAGCAGCTTCCAGGGGGGCGAGCAGTACTTC
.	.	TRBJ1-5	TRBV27	CASSLMFGGNQPQHF	TGTGCCAGCAGTTTGATGTTCGGGGGAAACCAGCCCCAGCATTTT
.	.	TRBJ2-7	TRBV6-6	CASSYSDGTEQYF	TGTGCCAGCAGTTACTCAGACGGGACTGAGCAGTACTTC
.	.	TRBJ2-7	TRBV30	CAWSLGLNEQYF	TGTGCCTGGAGTTTGGGCTTGAACGAGCAGTACTTC
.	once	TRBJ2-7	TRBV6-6	CASRPRGSTYYEQYF	TGTGCCAGCAGGCCTAGGGGATCTACCTACTACGAGCAGTACTTC
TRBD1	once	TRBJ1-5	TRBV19	CASSKPRTGEISNQPQHF	TGTGCCAGTAGCAAACCCCGGACAGGAGAAATTAGCAATCAGCCCCAGCATTTT
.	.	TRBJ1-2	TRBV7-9	CAEATGLYGYTF	TGCGCGGAGGCGACAGGCCTCTATGGCTACACCTTC
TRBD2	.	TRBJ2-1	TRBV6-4	CASSPQRGNEQFF	TGTGCCAGCAGCCCCCAGCGGGGCAATGAGCAGTTCTTC
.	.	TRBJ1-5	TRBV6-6	CASSYGRDNQPQHF	TGTGCCAGCAGTTATGGCAGGGACAATCAGCCCCAGCATTTT
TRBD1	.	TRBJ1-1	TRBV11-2	CASSSQGQGVSSTEAFF	TGTGCCAGCAGCTCACAGGGACAGGGAGTCTCGAGCACTGAAGCTTTCTTT
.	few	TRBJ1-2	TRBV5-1	CASSLVAQGGYTF	TGCGCCAGCAGCTTGGTGGCCCAGGGGGGCTACACCTTC
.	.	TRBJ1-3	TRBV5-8	CASSHGQPISGNTIYF	TGTGCCAGCAGCCACGGACAGCCTATCTCTGGAAACACCATATATTTT
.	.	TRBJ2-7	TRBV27	CASSRAGTYEQYF	TGTGCCAGCAGCCGTGCGGGGACGTACGAGCAGTACTTC